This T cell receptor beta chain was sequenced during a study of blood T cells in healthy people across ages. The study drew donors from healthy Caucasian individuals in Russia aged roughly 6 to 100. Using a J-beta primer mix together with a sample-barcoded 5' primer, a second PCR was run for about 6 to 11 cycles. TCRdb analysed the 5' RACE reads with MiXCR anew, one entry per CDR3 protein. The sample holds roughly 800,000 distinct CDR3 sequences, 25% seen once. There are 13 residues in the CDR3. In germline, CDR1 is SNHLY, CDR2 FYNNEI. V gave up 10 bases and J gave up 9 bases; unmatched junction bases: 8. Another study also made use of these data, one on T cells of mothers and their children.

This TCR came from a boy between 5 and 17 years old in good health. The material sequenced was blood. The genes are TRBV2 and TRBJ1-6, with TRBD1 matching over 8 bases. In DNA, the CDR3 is TGTGCCACGTGGACAGGGCAAACTTCACCCCTCCACTTT. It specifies CATWTGQTSPLHF.